The rows below give T cell receptor beta chains drawn from one sample of a study of early T cells in non-severe SARS-CoV-2 infection. TCRdb recomputed calls from the 5' RACE reads with MiXCR, one row per CDR3 protein. The top ten clones hold roughly 2.5% of a sample with tens of thousands of distinct CDR3 sequences, 9.5% to 15% of them seen once. The sequencing used whole blood, collected at baseline. The receptors derive from an adult who was a healthcare worker with PCR-confirmed SARS-CoV-2 infection or an uninfected control (not recorded which). Both conserved end residues are part of each CDR3. A D gene is named only where the DNA matches it firmly. Size is omitted from some rows. Given values are once, few, many or a class for expanded clones.

TRBD1,TRBV5-4,.,TRBJ2-1,TGTGCCAGCAGCCAGATGACAGGGGTTGGCAATGAGCAGTTCTTC,CASSQMTGVGNEQFF
.,TRBV3-1,.,TRBJ2-7,TGTGCCAGCAGCCGCGAGGGAAGCGCCTACGAGCAGTACTTC,CASSREGSAYEQYF
.,TRBV5-1,many,TRBJ2-2,TGCGCCAGCGGCCCAAACACCGGGGAGCTGTTTTTT,CASGPNTGELFF
.,TRBV11-2,few,TRBJ1-3,TGTGCCAGCAGCCCCGGACGGCGCCCTGGAAACACCATATATTTT,CASSPGRRPGNTIYF
.,TRBV3-1,.,TRBJ2-3,TGTGCCAGCAGCCAAGGGGGCGGCGGCACAGATACGCAGTATTTT,CASSQGGGGTDTQYF
TRBD1,TRBV15,.,TRBJ2-1,TGTGCCACCAGCCCCCGACAGGGACCCTACAATGAGCAGTTCTTC,CATSPRQGPYNEQFF
TRBD2,TRBV7-2,few,TRBJ2-3,TGTGCCAGCAGCCCACGGACTAGCGGGGGCCCGCCGTGGTATTTT,CASSPRTSGGPPWYF
.,TRBV11-2,many,TRBJ2-2,TGTGCCAGCAGCCCCGGGTACTGGCACTCCGAGGGCACCGGGGAGCTGTTTTTT,CASSPGYWHSEGTGELFF
.,TRBV11-2,many,TRBJ2-3,TGTGCCAGCAGCTTAGTTGCAGGAAGTGGTGCAGATACGCAGTATTTT,CASSLVAGSGADTQYF
.,TRBV6-5,.,TRBJ1-4,TGTGCCAGCAGTCCCAGGCAGTCCCGAAATGAAAAACTGTTTTTT,CASSPRQSRNEKLFF
TRBD2,TRBV11-3,few,TRBJ2-5,TGTGCCAGCAGCTTGAGCGGGACGTACCAAGAGACCCAGTACTTC,CASSLSGTYQETQYF
TRBD2,TRBV7-9,few,TRBJ2-3,TGTGCCAGCAGCTTAGGGACTAGCGGTTATACGCAGTATTTT,CASSLGTSGYTQYF
TRBD2,TRBV25-1,.,TRBJ2-7,TGTGCCAGCGGACTAGCGGGCTCCTACGAGCAGTACTTC,CASGLAGSYEQYF
.,TRBV29-1,.,TRBJ2-3,TGCAGCGTTGACGGCACAGATACGCAGTATTTT,CSVDGTDTQYF
TRBD1,TRBV28,.,TRBJ2-7,TGTGCCAGCAGAACTCTCGGGACAGCAAAGGTCAGATACTTC,CASRTLGTAKVRYF
.,TRBV27,.,TRBJ1-1,TGTGCCAGCAGCTACGGGCAGGCCACCACTGAAGCTTTCTTT,CASSYGQATTEAFF
.,TRBV14,few,TRBJ2-2,TGTGCCAGCAGCCCACAAAGGGGGTTGTACACCGGGGAGCTGTTTTTT,CASSPQRGLYTGELFF
TRBD2,TRBV6-1,.,TRBJ2-6,TGTGCCAGCAGTGAAGCCACCCCAGGGAGGGCTGGGGCCAACGTCCTGACTTTC,CASSEATPGRAGANVLTF